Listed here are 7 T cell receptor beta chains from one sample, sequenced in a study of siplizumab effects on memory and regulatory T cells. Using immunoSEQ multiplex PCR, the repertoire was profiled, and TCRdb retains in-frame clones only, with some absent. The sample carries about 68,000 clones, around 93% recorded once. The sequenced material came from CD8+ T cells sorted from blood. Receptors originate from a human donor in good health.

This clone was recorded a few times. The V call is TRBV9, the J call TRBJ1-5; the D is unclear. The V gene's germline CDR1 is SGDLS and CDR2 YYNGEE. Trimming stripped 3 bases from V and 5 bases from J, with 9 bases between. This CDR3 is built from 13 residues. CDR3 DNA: TGTGCCAGCAGCGCCGGCGGGGATCAGCCCCAGCATTTT. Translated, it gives CASSAGGDQPQHF. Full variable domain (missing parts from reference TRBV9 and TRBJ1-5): DSGVTQTPKHLITATGQRVTLRCSPRSGDLSVYWYQQSLDQGLQFLIQYYNGEERAKGNILERFSAQQFPDLHSELNLSSLELGDSALYFCASSAGGDQPQHFGDGTRLSIL.

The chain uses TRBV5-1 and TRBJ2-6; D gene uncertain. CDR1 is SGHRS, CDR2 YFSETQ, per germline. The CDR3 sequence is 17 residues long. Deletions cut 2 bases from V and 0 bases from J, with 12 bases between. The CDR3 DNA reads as TGCGCCAGCAGCTTACCGTATAATATCTCTGGGGCCAACGTCCTGACTTTC. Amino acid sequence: CASSLPYNISGANVLTF.

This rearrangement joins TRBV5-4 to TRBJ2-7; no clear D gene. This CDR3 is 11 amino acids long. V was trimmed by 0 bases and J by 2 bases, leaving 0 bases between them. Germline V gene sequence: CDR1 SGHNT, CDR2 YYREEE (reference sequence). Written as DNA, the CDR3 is TGTGCCAGCAGCTTGGCCTACGAGCAGTACTTC. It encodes CASSLAYEQYF.

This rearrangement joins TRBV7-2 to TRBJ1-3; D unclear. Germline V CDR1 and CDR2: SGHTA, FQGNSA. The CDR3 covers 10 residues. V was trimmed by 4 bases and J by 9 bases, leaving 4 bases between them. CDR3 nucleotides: TGTGCCAGCAGCTCTTTCACCATATATTTT. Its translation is CASSSFTIYF.

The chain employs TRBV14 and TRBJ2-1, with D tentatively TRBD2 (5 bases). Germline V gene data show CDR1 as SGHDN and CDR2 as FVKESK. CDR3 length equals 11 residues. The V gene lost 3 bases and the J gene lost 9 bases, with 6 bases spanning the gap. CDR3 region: CASSQGVEQFF. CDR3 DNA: TGTGCCAGCAGCCAGGGAGTTGAGCAGTTCTTC.

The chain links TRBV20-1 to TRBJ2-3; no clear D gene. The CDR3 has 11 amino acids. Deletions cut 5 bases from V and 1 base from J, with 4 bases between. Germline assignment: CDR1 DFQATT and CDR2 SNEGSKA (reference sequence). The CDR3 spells CSARGTDTQYF. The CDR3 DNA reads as TGCAGTGCTCGGGGCACAGATACGCAGTATTTT.

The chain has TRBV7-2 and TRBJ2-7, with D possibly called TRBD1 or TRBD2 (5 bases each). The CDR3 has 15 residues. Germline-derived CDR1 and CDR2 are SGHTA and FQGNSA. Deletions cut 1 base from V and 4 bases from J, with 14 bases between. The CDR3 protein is CASSLVGTSNYEQYF. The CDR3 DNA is TGTGCCAGCAGCTTAGTGGGGACGTCAAATTACGAGCAGTACTTC.